Listed here are 13 T cell receptor beta chains from one sample, sequenced in a study of blood T cells in healthy people across ages. Combining a sample-barcoded 5' primer with a J-beta primer mix, a second PCR ran for 7 to 11 cycles. MiXCR was run by TCRdb on the 5' RACE reads, yielding one entry per CDR3 protein. Altogether about 1.8 million distinct CDR3 sequences are present, around 48% being singletons, with the ten largest covering around 2.1%. The sequenced material came from blood. All receptors derive from a middle-aged woman in good health.

This clonotype was observed a handful of times. The chain recombines TRBV6-6 with TRBJ1-5, with a tentative D call TRBD1 (6 bases). Germline CDR1 and CDR2: MNHNY and SVGAGI (reference sequence). Trimming stripped 2 bases from V and 3 bases from J, with 14 bases between. The CDR3 extends over 16 amino acids. CDR3 sequence: CASSYGTGGNNQPQHF. The CDR3 coding sequence is TGTGCCAGCAGTTACGGGACCGGGGGCAACAATCAGCCCCAGCATTTT.

The rearrangement joins TRBV25-1 to TRBJ1-2, with a possible D match to TRBD1 (6 bases). CDR1 and CDR2 from the germline V gene are MGHDK and SYGVNS. The CDR3 is 15 amino acids. Trimming stripped 6 bases from V and 6 bases from J, with 20 bases between. The CDR3 coding sequence is TGTGCCAGCAGGCGAATCTGGCAGGGGTCGAATGGCTACACCTTC. Translation: CASRRIWQGSNGYTF.

This clonotype was picked up a small number of times. V is TRBV20-1 and J is TRBJ2-5; D tentatively fits TRBD1 or TRBD2 (5 bases each). Deletions cut 5 bases from V and 2 bases from J, with 18 bases between. Germline V CDR1 and CDR2: DFQATT, SNEGSKA (reference sequence). The CDR3 totals 15 residues. As DNA, the CDR3 is TGCAGTGCTCAACTACGGGGCGTACTTCAAGAGACCCAGTACTTC. It specifies CSAQLRGVLQETQYF.

The sample holds one count of this clonotype. The DNA is left out, because the CDR3 cannot be placed on it with certainty; the CDR3 is given as TCRdb lists it. The rearrangement joins TRBV28 to TRBJ2-4; the DNA was not used to check the table's D call, TRBD2. The germline gives CDR1 MDHEN, CDR2 SYDVKM. The CDR3 extends over 14 residues, inclusive of both ends. CDR3 in amino acids: CASKVAGGANERYF.

The chain combines TRBV7-2 with TRBJ2-1, with D possibly matching TRBD2 (5 bases). This CDR3 region has 14 residues. Between the trimmed V and J ends, which lost 5 bases and 9 bases, there was a span of 17 bases. Germline CDR1 is SGHTA and CDR2 is FQGNSA. In DNA, the CDR3 is TGTGCCAGCAGCCGCCCGGGTAATAGCGTTGAGCAGTTCTTC. Translating it yields CASSRPGNSVEQFF.

The chain has TRBV27 and TRBJ1-5; the D is unclear. V gave up 2 bases and J gave up 0 bases, with 8 bases separating them. This CDR3 comprises 15 residues. From germline, CDR1 is MNHEY and CDR2 SMNVEV (reference sequence). The CDR3 DNA follows: TGTGCCAGCAGTTTAGGGAAGGATAGCAATCAGCCCCAGCATTTT. Translation gives CASSLGKDSNQPQHF.

The rearrangement links TRBV6-6 to TRBJ2-1; 7 nucleotides agree with TRBD2. V dropped 7 bases and J dropped 4; count of bases not matched to a gene: 10. Germline-derived CDR1 and CDR2 are MNHNY and SVGAGI (reference sequence). The CDR3 length is 15 residues. The CDR3 loop is CASTNWDYEYNEQFF. Written as DNA, the CDR3 is TGTGCCAGCACCAACTGGGACTACGAGTACAATGAGCAGTTCTTC.

J is TRBJ2-7 and V is TRBV5-6; a possible D gene is TRBD1 (5 bases). Germline V gene data show CDR1 as SGHDT and CDR2 as YYEEEE. V was cut by 5 bases and J by 5 bases, with 17 bases left in between. The CDR3 extends over 14 amino acids. CDR3 sequence: CASSSFSAGNEQYF. The CDR3 nucleotides read TGTGCCAGCAGTTCATTCTCGGCAGGGAACGAGCAGTACTTC.

Only one count was recorded for this clonotype. The chain joins TRBV5-4 to TRBJ1-2; 9 bases align to TRBD1. Germline V gene lookup returns CDR1 SGHNT and CDR2 YYREEE (reference sequence). This CDR3 is 12 amino acids long. J gave up 2 bases and V 10 bases, and 3 bases lay outside the gene matches. The chain's CDR3 is CAAGQGNYGYTF. The CDR3 coding sequence is TGTGCCGCGGGACAGGGAAACTATGGCTACACCTTC.

The rearrangement joins TRBV28 to TRBJ2-3; D is uncertain. V was trimmed by 5 bases and J by 5 bases, leaving 14 bases between them. In germline, CDR1 is MDHEN, CDR2 SYDVKM. The CDR3 totals 14 residues. As DNA, the CDR3 is TGTGCCAGCAGTCCAATCAACGGTGTAGATACGCAGTATTTT. Translated, it gives CASSPINGVDTQYF.

The V and J genes are TRBV14 and TRBJ2-3; 8 bases agree with TRBD2. V shed 6 bases, J shed 5 bases, and the junction held 10 bases outside the gene matches. CDR1 and CDR2 from the germline V gene are SGHDN and FVKESK. The CDR3 loop spans 15 amino acids. The CDR3, as DNA: TGTGCCAGCAGACTGACGGGGGGGCCGATAGATACGCAGTATTTT. This translates into CASRLTGGPIDTQYF. The full variable domain, with the rest looked up from reference TRBV14 and TRBJ2-3, is EAGVTQFPSHSVIEKGQTVTLRCDPISGHDNLYWYRRVMGKEIKFLLHFVKESKQDESGMPNNRFLAERTGGTYSTLKVQPAELEDSGVYFCASRLTGGPIDTQYFGPGTRLTVL.

V usage is TRBV7-2 and J usage is TRBJ1-1; tentatively, D is TRBD1 (6 bases). This CDR3 has 12 residues. Trimming stripped 5 bases from V and 8 bases from J, with 12 bases between. Germline CDR1 SGHTA, CDR2 FQGNSA. The DNA for the CDR3 is TGTGCCAGCAGCACTACAGGGTCGGAAGCTTTCTTT. Protein product: CASSTTGSEAFF.

The CDR3 protein is CASSSAGSNNEQFF. CDR3 DNA: TGTGCCAGCAGCTCCGCCGGGAGCAACAATGAGCAGTTCTTC. The chain recombines TRBV6-6 with TRBJ2-1; weak D call: TRBD2 (6 bases). In germline, CDR1 is MNHNY, CDR2 SVGAGI (reference sequence). The V and J ends lost 6 bases and 5 bases respectively, with 14 bases between them. This CDR3 region has 14 residues.